A single sample is the source of the 10 T cell receptor beta chains below, sequenced in a study of cytomegalovirus exposure and HLA in healthy donors. The PCR was carried out with 60 Vbeta primers and 13 Jbeta primers. Using immunoSEQ multiplex PCR, the repertoire was profiled, and TCRdb retains in-frame clones only, with some absent. The data hold more than 90,000 clones, with approximately 77% observed a single time. The sequenced material came from PBMCs. Every receptor here comes from a man between 45 and 60 years old in good health and CMV-seropositive.

This chain links TRBV19 with TRBJ1-3; 8 bases line up with TRBD1. This CDR3 region has 15 residues. V gave up 7 bases and J gave up 2 bases; unmatched junction bases: 7. Per germline, CDR1 LNHDA and CDR2 SQIVND (reference sequence). The CDR3 DNA is TGTGCCAGTATAGCAGGGGGCCCCGCTGGAAACACCATATATTTT. Protein: CASIAGGPAGNTIYF.

J is TRBJ1-2 and V is TRBV7-9; 11 bases map to TRBD1. The CDR3 is 16 amino acids. The V and J ends lost 0 bases and 8 bases, in that order; junction bases with no gene match: 8. Germline values: CDR1 SEHNR, CDR2 FQNEAQ (reference sequence). This CDR3 is CASSLAGTGGVNGYTF. In nucleotides, the CDR3 is TGTGCCAGCAGCTTAGCGGGGACAGGGGGAGTGAACGGCTACACCTTC.

The genes are TRBV10-2 and TRBJ2-7; 10 bases map to TRBD1. CDR1 and CDR2 from the germline V gene are WSHSY and SAAADI. The V gene end was trimmed by 6 bases and the J gene end by 7 bases; junction bases not matched to a gene: 12. This CDR3 is 15 amino acids long. Here the CDR3 reads CASRTGGTPSGEQYF. CDR3 DNA: TGCGCCAGCAGGACAGGGGGCACCCCTTCGGGGGAGCAGTACTTC.

V usage is TRBV10-3 and J usage is TRBJ1-1, with 7 nucleotides matching TRBD1. CDR3 length: 14 residues. Germline-derived CDR1 and CDR2 are ENHRY and SYGVKD. With V trimmed by 5 bases and J by 5 bases, 8 bases remained unmatched. DNA for the CDR3: TGTGCCATCAGTCCGGTACAGGGGAGAACTGAAGCTTTCTTT. Its translation is CAISPVQGRTEAFF.

Regarding this clone: Other DNA sequences in this specimen translate into the identical CDR3. This chain joins TRBV18 and TRBJ2-5; TRBD2 aligns across 7 bases. V was clipped by 6 bases and J by 2 bases; unmatched bases: 6. This CDR3 is built from 14 residues. The germline V gene has CDR1 KGHSH and CDR2 LQKENI. The CDR3 here is CASSPGLDQETQYF. The CDR3 nucleotides are TGTGCCAGCTCGCCTGGACTAGATCAAGAGACCCAGTACTTC.

This clone has only a few counts. The rearrangement links TRBV27 to TRBJ1-4, with 7 positions matching TRBD1. Germline V gives CDR1 MNHEY, CDR2 SMNVEV (reference sequence). The CDR3 length is 18 residues. J was trimmed by 0 bases and V by 6 bases; bases with no gene match: 13. This CDR3 is CASSRTGQTPATNEKLFF. CDR3 coding DNA: TGTGCCAGCAGCCGGACAGGCCAAACTCCCGCAACTAATGAAAAACTGTTTTTT.

The chain couples TRBV18 to TRBJ2-1; 10 bases agree with TRBD2. Germline V gives CDR1 KGHSH, CDR2 LQKENI. This CDR3 comprises 17 residues. Trimming at V came to 1 base and at J to 0 bases, leaving 3 bases not matched to a gene. The CDR3 reads CASSPLGLAVSYNEQFF. In DNA form, the CDR3 reads TGTGCCAGCTCACCACTTGGACTAGCGGTCTCCTACAATGAGCAGTTCTTC.

The CDR3, as DNA: TGCGCCAGCAGCTTTCGGGGGGTCGAAGAGACCCAGTACTTC. Amino acid sequence: CASSFRGVEETQYF. V usage is TRBV5-1 and J usage is TRBJ2-5, with 7 bases that match TRBD2. The germline gives CDR1 SGHRS, CDR2 YFSETQ. J lost 3 bases, V lost 2 bases, and 4 bases had no gene match. CDR3 size: 14 residues.

The gene calls are TRBV10-3 and TRBJ1-1; D may be TRBD1 (5 bases). Per germline, CDR1 ENHRY and CDR2 SYGVKD. This CDR3 is 16 amino acids long. Trimming removed 4 bases at V and 2 bases at J, with 17 bases between. CDR3 nucleotides: TGTGCCATCAGTGCACGGGGGGGATCGGTTAACACTGAAGCTTTCTTT. Translated: CAISARGGSVNTEAFF.

This sequence joins TRBV7-6 and TRBJ1-1, with D unclear. V lost 3 bases and J lost 5, with 13 bases in between. Germline CDR1 reads SGHVS; CDR2 reads FNYEAQ. This CDR3 is 14 amino acids long. The CDR3 loop reads CASSLNLYVTEAFF. The CDR3 DNA reads TGTGCCAGCAGCTTGAACCTATATGTAACTGAAGCTTTCTTT.